The 10 T cell receptor beta chains presented below share a single source sample, sequenced in a study of shared clonotypes between healthy human individuals. Clones were sequenced by immunoSEQ multiplex PCR, and TCRdb holds only the in-frame ones, with some missing. The sample yields around 2,000,000 clones, roughly 94% seen once. Sequencing was performed on naive CD4+ T cells sorted from blood. Described subset: CD45RA+ positively selected. The receptors were gathered from a man younger than 35 in good health.

This clone was seen once. This chain links TRBV19 with TRBJ1-4; D unresolved. V shed 9 bases and J shed 6 bases, with 14 bases lying between them. Germline values: CDR1 LNHDA, CDR2 SQIVND (reference sequence). This CDR3 comprises 13 residues. The CDR3, as DNA: TGTGCCAGCCGAGATGGGTCATATGAAAAACTGTTTTTT. Translation: CASRDGSYEKLFF.

In this sample, this clone turned up once. This chain uses TRBV6-5 with TRBJ2-3; tentatively, D is TRBD1 (6 bases). V dropped 8 bases and J dropped 1 base, with 16 bases sitting between them. The CDR3 totals 15 residues. Germline CDR1 and CDR2: MNHEY and SVGAGI. The CDR3, as DNA: TGTGCCAGCCCGGACGGACAGACAGGCACAGATACGCAGTATTTT. Its protein product is CASPDGQTGTDTQYF.

The J gene is TRBJ2-2, the V gene TRBV18; weak D call: TRBD1 (8 bases). V gave up 3 bases and J gave up 4 bases, with 15 bases separating them. Germline V gene lookup returns CDR1 KGHSH and CDR2 LQKENI. The CDR3 is made up of 16 amino acids. CDR3: CASSPQDREGTGELFF. The CDR3 bases are TGTGCCAGCTCACCTCAGGACAGGGAGGGCACCGGGGAGCTGTTTTTT.

J is TRBJ2-1 and V is TRBV6-6; 10 bases map to TRBD2. Germline CDR1 reads MNHNY; CDR2 reads SVGAGI (reference sequence). The junction had 2 bases not matched to a gene; V was cut back by 0 bases and J by 3 bases. This CDR3 has 16 residues. DNA for the CDR3: TGTGCCAGCAGTTACTCGCCTAGCGGGAGCTACAATGAGCAGTTCTTC. It codes for CASSYSPSGSYNEQFF.

J is TRBJ1-4 and V is TRBV28; no firm D call. This CDR3 has 10 residues. Trimming removed 8 bases at V and 8 bases at J, with 6 bases between. Germline V gives CDR1 MDHEN, CDR2 SYDVKM. The CDR3 DNA sequence: TGTGCCAGCTTCGACGAAAAACTGTTTTTT. This encodes CASFDEKLFF. The complete variable domain, with remaining parts taken from reference TRBV28 and TRBJ1-4, reads DVKVTQSSRYLVKRTGEKVFLECVQDMDHENMFWYRQDPGLGLRLIYFSYDVKMKEKGDIPEGYSVSREKKERFSLILESASTNQTSMYLCASFDEKLFFGSGTQLSVL.

The chain combines TRBV6-5 with TRBJ2-7, with 8 bases matching TRBD1. CDR3 length: 16 residues. J was trimmed by 0 bases and V by 4 bases; bases with no gene match: 8. Per the germline V gene, CDR1 is MNHEY and CDR2 is SVGAGI. DNA for the CDR3: TGTGCCAGCAGTTCCTCGACAGGGGAAAACTCCTACGAGCAGTACTTC. Translating it yields CASSSSTGENSYEQYF.

J is TRBJ2-3 and V is TRBV28; TRBD2 matches 7 bases. The CDR3 totals 15 residues. From germline, CDR1 is MDHEN and CDR2 SYDVKM. V was clipped by 6 bases and J by 3 bases; unmatched bases: 9. The CDR3 here is CASSPGGAGTDTQYF. The CDR3 DNA sequence: TGTGCCAGCAGCCCCGGTGGAGCGGGGACAGATACGCAGTATTTT.

V and J are TRBV28 and TRBJ1-5; D not certain. Germline CDR1 and CDR2: MDHEN and SYDVKM. The CDR3 covers 13 residues. Trimming removed 2 bases from V and 9 bases from J, with 11 bases in between. In DNA form, the CDR3 reads TGTGCCAGCAGTTTAGGGTCTGGGAGGCCCCAGCATTTT. Translation gives CASSLGSGRPQHF.

The V call is TRBV5-1, the J call TRBJ2-7; TRBD1 aligns across 7 bases. V dropped 1 base and J dropped 3; count of bases not matched to a gene: 7. From germline, CDR1 is SGHRS and CDR2 YFSETQ. This CDR3 contains 15 residues. CDR3 nucleotide sequence: TGCGCCAGCAGCTTGACCGGACAGGTCGGCTACGAGCAGTACTTC. It encodes CASSLTGQVGYEQYF.

This chain links TRBV2 with TRBJ2-3; D gene ambiguous. This CDR3 spans 16 amino acids. Between the trimmed V and J ends, which lost 1 base and 2 bases, there was a span of 13 bases. CDR1 is SNHLY, CDR2 FYNNEI, per germline. The CDR3 DNA reads as TGTGCCAGCAGTGAAGGGGTGACCCCAGCCACAGATACGCAGTATTTT. This gives the protein CASSEGVTPATDTQYF.